Following are 11 T cell receptor beta chains from one sample sequenced in a study of cytomegalovirus exposure and HLA in healthy donors. The PCR used 60 Vbeta and 13 Jbeta primers. Some clones are missing from TCRdb's copy, which holds only in-frame ones; the method was immunoSEQ multiplex PCR. The data contain some 120,000 clones, 70% to 80% of them singletons. The sample taken for sequencing was PBMCs. The receptors shown here come from a man aged 18 to 30 in good health and CMV-seronegative.

V is TRBV7-2 and J is TRBJ2-4; a weak D match, TRBD2 (6 bases). This CDR3 comprises 15 residues. The V gene's germline CDR1 is SGHTA and CDR2 FQGNSA. V was shortened by 6 bases and J by 2 bases, with 14 bases between the two germline ends. The CDR3 region is CASRRSRGSKNIQYF. CDR3 nucleotide sequence: TGTGCCAGCAGGAGGAGTCGGGGGTCCAAAAACATTCAGTACTTC.

V and J are TRBV5-1 and TRBJ1-5; tentatively, D is TRBD1 (6 bases). CDR1 is SGHRS, CDR2 YFSETQ, per germline. The CDR3 extends over 16 amino acids. Trimming cost V 4 bases and J 6 bases, with 20 bases left between them. CDR3 DNA: TGCGCCAGCAGCCTTACAACCCGGGGGGCTGGTCAGCCCCAGCATTTT. This gives the protein CASSLTTRGAGQPQHF.

The chain recombines TRBV2 with TRBJ1-1; TRBD1 might be the D (5 bases). Germline CDR1 reads SNHLY; CDR2 reads FYNNEI. The CDR3 runs 14 residues. The ends were cut back, 5 bases at V and 3 bases at J, with 13 bases in the middle. CDR3 nucleotides: TGTGCCAGCAGTTCAGGTGGGGGGTACACTGAAGCTTTCTTT. Protein product: CASSSGGGYTEAFF. Together with reference TRBV2 and TRBJ1-1, the CDR3 gives the full variable domain: EPEVTQTPSHQVTQMGQEVILRCVPISNHLYFYWYRQILGQKVEFLVSFYNNEISEKSEIFDDQFSVERPDGSNFTLKIRSTKLEDSAMYFCASSSGGGYTEAFFGQGTRLTVV.

The J gene is TRBJ2-1, the V gene TRBV7-2, with 7 bases that match TRBD1. The CDR3 length is 13 residues. Unmatched junction bases numbered 4, after V lost 5 bases and J lost 6 bases. Germline assignment: CDR1 SGHTA and CDR2 FQGNSA. This chain's CDR3 is CASSRQGGNEQFF. DNA of the CDR3: TGTGCCAGCAGCAGACAGGGTGGCAATGAGCAGTTCTTC.

The chain has TRBV6-5 and TRBJ2-1, with a weak D call TRBD1 (5 bases). The CDR3 is 11 amino acids. V was trimmed by 6 bases and J by 9 bases, leaving 9 bases between them. CDR1 and CDR2 from the germline V gene are MNHEY and SVGAGI. This chain's CDR3 is CASRGDREQFF. The CDR3 DNA sequence: TGTGCCAGCAGAGGGGATCGTGAGCAGTTCTTC.

This chain links TRBV14 with TRBJ1-1, with a tentative D call TRBD1 (5 bases). The CDR3 is 11 amino acids. Looked up from germline, CDR1 is SGHDN and CDR2 is FVKESK. Trimming removed 2 bases at V and 10 bases at J, with 8 bases between. CDR3 in DNA: TGTGCCAGCAGCCAACGGGGGTCAGCTTTCTTT. Translated, it gives CASSQRGSAFF.

This clone was recorded once. The chain combines TRBV6-5 with TRBJ2-5; 8 positions agree with TRBD1. TRBJ2-7 matches the DNA end more closely, so the J call is doubtful. The CDR3 has 14 amino acids. Per germline, CDR1 MNHEY and CDR2 SVGAGI. CDR3 sequence: CASSYRTGIYEQYF. CDR3 nucleotide sequence: TGTGCCAGCAGTTACAGGACAGGGATCTACGAGCAGTACTTC.

This sequence joins TRBV7-2 and TRBJ1-5; no definite D call. The V end lost 1 base, the J end lost 4 bases, and 5 bases lay between the germline ends. The CDR3 spans 13 residues. Per germline, CDR1 SGHTA and CDR2 FQGNSA. The CDR3 sequence is CASSLGRNQPQHF. The CDR3 nucleotides are TGTGCCAGCAGCTTAGGGAGGAATCAGCCCCAGCATTTT.

The rearrangement joins TRBV30 to TRBJ2-6; 10 bases align to TRBD1. V lost 4 bases to trimming and J lost 2 bases; unmatched junction nucleotides: 8. This CDR3 has 17 amino acids. Per the germline V gene, CDR1 is GTSNPN and CDR2 is SVGIG (reference sequence). The CDR3 loop is CAWKKRQGAPGANVLTF. The CDR3 coding sequence is TGTGCCTGGAAAAAGAGACAGGGGGCGCCTGGGGCCAACGTCCTGACTTTC.

The J gene is TRBJ2-1, the V gene TRBV27, with D unresolved. V shed 3 bases and J shed 3 bases, with 12 bases lying between them. Germline-derived CDR1 and CDR2 are MNHEY and SMNVEV (reference sequence). The CDR3 loop spans 15 amino acids. The CDR3 nucleotides are TGTGCCAGCAGTTTGCGGAGCCCTCTCTACAATGAGCAGTTCTTC. Its translation is CASSLRSPLYNEQFF.

The V gene is TRBV5-6, the J gene TRBJ2-5; 8 positions agree with TRBD1. This CDR3 comprises 16 residues. The germline V gene has CDR1 SGHDT and CDR2 YYEEEE. Trimming at V came to 4 bases and at J to 1 base, leaving 9 bases not matched to a gene. The CDR3 protein is CASSRLDREPQETQYF. The CDR3 nucleotides are TGTGCCAGCAGCCGATTGGACAGGGAGCCCCAAGAGACCCAGTACTTC.